The subject of this entry is one T cell receptor (beta chain). Its antigen is unknown. It was with 60 Vbeta and 13 Jbeta primers that the PCR ran. TCRdb's copy holds only in-frame clones and misses some; the assay was immunoSEQ multiplex PCR. Of approximately 220,000 clones detected, roughly 80% appear once; the ten largest clones hold 15% to 17%. This entry is derived from a study of cytomegalovirus exposure and HLA in healthy donors. The study's findings and limits: Researchers had no immune exposure information except CMV serostatus available.

CDR1 is SNHLY, CDR2 FYNNEI, per germline. With 6 bases clipped from V and 6 bases from J, the junction kept 4 bases outside the gene matches. This CDR3 contains 13 residues. The chain links TRBV2 to TRBJ1-4; TRBD1 aligns across 7 bases. The specimen sequenced was PBMCs. The TCR sequence derives from a middle-aged man in good health and CMV-seronegative. The CDR3, as DNA: TGTGCCAGCAGGGGACAGTTTCATGAAAAACTGTTTTTT. Its translation: CASRGQFHEKLFF.